This section outlines one TCR beta chain sequence together with its context. The data stem from a study of T cells after yellow fever vaccination. UMIs and a universal primer site were added when TCR cDNA was made by 5'RACE template switching. TCRdb re-derived calls from the 5' RACE reads in MiXCR, one entry per CDR3 protein. This sample has approximately 120,000 distinct CDR3 sequences, with around 9.8% found just once. V was cut by 8 bases and J by 5 bases, with 13 bases left in between. CDR3 length equals 13 residues. Germline CDR1 MNHEY, CDR2 SMNVEV (reference sequence). Sample: CD8+ T cells sorted from PBMCs, taken on the day of the yellow fever booster vaccination. The TCR sequence derives from a man in his late teens or twenties who received the YFV17D yellow fever vaccine. The J gene is TRBJ2-1, the V gene TRBV27, with TRBD1 as a possible D gene (5 bases). The CDR3 reads CASCRVGHNEQFF. CDR3 coding DNA: TGTGCCAGCTGCAGGGTTGGCCACAATGAGCAGTTCTTC.